This TCR delta chain was documented in a study of gamma-delta T cells after stem cell transplantation. TCRdb re-identified clones in the RT-PCR reads via CATT. The sample shows more than 1,000 delta-chain clones, about 1.7% of them seen only once. To note about this clone: Only one base separates this from a far larger clonotype, so it likely reflects a read error.

The CDR3 runs to 20 residues. V was clipped by 1 base and J by 4 bases; unmatched bases: 17. The V gene's germline CDR1 is GEAIGNYY and CDR2 EKD. The sample was gamma-delta T cells. This chain connects TRDV2 to TRDJ1, with 13 bases lining up with TRDD3. The clonotype originates from a human donor. It is not recorded whose cells these are; they may come from a transplant donor. The CDR3 nucleotides are TGTGCCTGTGACACTGTGTCTGGGGCGATACTGGGGGATACGGACGATAAACTCATCTTT. It encodes CACDTVSGAILGDTDDKLIF.